These 2 T cell receptor beta chains came from one sample sequenced in a study of human T cells and chemical hapten exposure. TCRdb itself ran the RACE reads through MiXCR, one entry per CDR3 protein. The repertoire has around 130,000 distinct CDR3 sequences, more than 7.5% of them found once; the top ten carry approximately 2%. The sample's time point: healthy volunteer bleed at 2 weeks. Total RNA extraction was carried out from unfractionated whole blood. The sample was whole blood. The receptors stem from a male donor in good health. Some clones in this sample may be carry-over from other donors' samples.

This clonotype was found a few times. V and J are TRBV20-1 and TRBJ1-3; D not resolved. The ends were cut back, 3 bases at V and 2 bases at J, with 17 bases in the middle. This CDR3 is 16 amino acids long. Germline lookup yields CDR1 DFQATT and CDR2 SNEGSKA (reference sequence). The CDR3 DNA reads TGCAGTGCTAGTGTTCCGGGATCCTCCGCTGGAAACACCATATATTTT. Its translation is CSASVPGSSAGNTIYF.

The CDR3 DNA follows: TGTGCCAGCAGCGCCCGGTCGGAAGAGACCCAGTACTTC. Translation gives CASSARSEETQYF. The chain is built from TRBV7-9 and TRBJ2-5; D call uncertain. Trimming removed 5 bases at V and 3 bases at J, with 10 bases between. The length of the CDR3 is 13 residues. Germline CDR1 and CDR2: SEHNR and FQNEAQ (reference sequence).